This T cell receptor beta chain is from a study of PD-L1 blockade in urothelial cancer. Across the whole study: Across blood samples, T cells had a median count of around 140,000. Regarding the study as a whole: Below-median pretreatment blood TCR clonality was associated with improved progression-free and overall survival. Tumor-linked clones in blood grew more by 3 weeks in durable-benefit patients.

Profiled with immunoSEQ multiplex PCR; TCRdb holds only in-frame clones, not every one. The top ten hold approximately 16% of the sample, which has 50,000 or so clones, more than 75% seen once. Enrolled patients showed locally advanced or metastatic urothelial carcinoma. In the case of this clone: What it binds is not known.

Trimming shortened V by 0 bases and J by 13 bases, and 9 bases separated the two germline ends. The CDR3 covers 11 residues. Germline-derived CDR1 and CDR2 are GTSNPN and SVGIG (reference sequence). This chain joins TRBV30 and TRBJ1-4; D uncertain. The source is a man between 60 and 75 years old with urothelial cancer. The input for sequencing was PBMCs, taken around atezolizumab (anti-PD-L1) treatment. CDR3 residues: CAWSVGLRLFF. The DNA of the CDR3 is TGTGCCTGGAGTGTAGGACTGAGACTGTTTTTT.